This is a list of T cell receptor beta chains from one sample in a study of Ad26.COV2.S vaccination and SARS-CoV-2 variants. Here immunoSEQ multiplex PCR was the method, and the copy in TCRdb shows in-frame clones only, minus some. The table lists hundreds of thousands of clones, 89% of them singletons. Sequenced material: peripheral blood, taken in a trial of Ad26.COV2.S vaccine versus placebo. Receptor source: a person aged 18-60 years who received the Ad26.COV2.S COVID-19 vaccine or a placebo. The CDR3 runs from the conserved cysteine through the conserved F or W. The order of the fields is V gene, D gene, clone size, J gene, CDR3 DNA, CDR3 protein. D genes are given only for firm matches. A clone size is listed for some rows: how often the clone was seen (once, few, many), or a class if it is expanded.

TRBV18	TRBD2	once	TRBJ2-3	TGTGCCAGCTCCCCTCCGGGACTAGCGGGAGTGTTAGATACGCAGTATTTT	CASSPPGLAGVLDTQYF
TRBV7-8	TRBD1	.	TRBJ2-6	TGTGCCAGCAGCTTAGATTATCGGGACAGGGTGGTTGGGGCCAACGTCCTGACTTTC	CASSLDYRDRVVGANVLTF
TRBV5-4	TRBD2	.	TRBJ2-7	TGTGCCAGCAGCCCTAGCGGGAGGGCCGAAGAGCAGTACTTC	CASSPSGRAEEQYF
TRBV29-1	TRBD1	.	TRBJ2-2	TGCAGCGCCGGATCGGGACAGGGGTTCGGGGAGCTGTTTTTT	CSAGSGQGFGELFF
TRBV4-3	.	.	TRBJ1-2	TGCGCCAGCAGCCAAGATCGGCCCCAGACAGGAGCTAACTATGGCTACACCTTC	CASSQDRPQTGANYGYTF
TRBV30	.	.	TRBJ2-3	TGTGCCTGGAGTGCACGGAGAGGGGCCACAGATACGCAGTATTTT	CAWSARRGATDTQYF
TRBV18	.	.	TRBJ2-5	TGTGCCAGCTCACCAACTGAGTTAGGGAAGACCCAGTACTTC	CASSPTELGKTQYF
TRBV27	.	.	TRBJ1-1	TGTGCCAGCAGTTTCGGGGGTAGTCAGTCTGAAGCTTTCTTT	CASSFGGSQSEAFF
TRBV2	TRBD1	.	TRBJ1-5	TGTGCCAGCAGTGAACGGACAGGGGTGCAGCAGCCCCAGCATTTT	CASSERTGVQQPQHF
TRBV30	TRBD1	few	TRBJ1-1	TGTGCCTGGAGCCCCGACAGGGGGGCTGAAGCTTTCTTT	CAWSPDRGAEAFF